Described below is a single TCR beta chain sequence and its context. This specimen belongs to a study of blood T cell repertoires in COVID-19. Study at large: Sites in the United States, Italy and Spain provided acute and convalescent COVID-19 samples. T cells, B-cell-depleted T cells, or PBMCs supplied cDNA or gDNA.

CDR3 length: 15 residues. Per germline, CDR1 LGHDT and CDR2 YNNKEL (reference sequence). V lost 8 bases and J 0 bases, leaving 16 bases between the germline ends. Study processing details: Using reference gene primer amplification, nucleated cell counts were estimated. Generated by immunoSEQ multiplex PCR, the TCRdb table keeps only in-frame clones and is missing some. V and J calls and clone size are as listed in that table; D and trimming were resolved from the DNA. The profile shows 99,000 or so clones, about 87% of them singletons. The chain recombines TRBV3-1 (or the pseudogene TRBV3-2) with TRBJ2-5, with a tentative D call TRBD2 (5 bases). Input material: peripheral blood. This clonotype was sampled from a man in his fifties or sixties with acute or convalescent COVID-19. The CDR3 here is CASRVRGMYQETQYF. The DNA for the CDR3 is TGTGCCAGCCGGGTGAGAGGGATGTACCAAGAGACCCAGTACTTC.